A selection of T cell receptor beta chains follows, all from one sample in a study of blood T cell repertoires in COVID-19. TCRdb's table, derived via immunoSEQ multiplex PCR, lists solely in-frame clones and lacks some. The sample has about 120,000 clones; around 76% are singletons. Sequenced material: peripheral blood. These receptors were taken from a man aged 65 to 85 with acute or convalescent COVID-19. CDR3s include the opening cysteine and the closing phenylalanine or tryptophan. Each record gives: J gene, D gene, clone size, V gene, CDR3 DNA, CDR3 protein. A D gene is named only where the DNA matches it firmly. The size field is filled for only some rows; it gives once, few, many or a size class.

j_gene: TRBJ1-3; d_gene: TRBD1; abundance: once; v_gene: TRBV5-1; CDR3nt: TGCGCCAGCAGCCTGGACAGGGCTGGAAACACCATATATTTT; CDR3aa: CASSLDRAGNTIYF
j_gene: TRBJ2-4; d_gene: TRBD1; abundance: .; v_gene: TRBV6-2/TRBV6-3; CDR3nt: TGTGCCAGCAGCCCCGGGACAGTAGCCAAAAACATTCAGTACTTC; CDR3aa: CASSPGTVAKNIQYF
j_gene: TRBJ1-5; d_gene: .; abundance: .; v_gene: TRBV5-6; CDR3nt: TGTGCCAGCACCTTCGGAGGAGGGTTTAATCAGCCCCAGCATTTT; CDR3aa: CASTFGGGFNQPQHF
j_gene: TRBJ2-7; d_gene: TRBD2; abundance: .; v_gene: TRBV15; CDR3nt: TGTGCCACCAGCAGAGACGTTAGCGGGGTGACCTACGAGCAGTACTTC; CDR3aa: CATSRDVSGVTYEQYF
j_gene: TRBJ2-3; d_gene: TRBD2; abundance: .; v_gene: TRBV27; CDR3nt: TGTGCCAGCAGTTCCCCTGCTAGCGGGGGGGGTCCGGGGGATACGCAGTATTTT; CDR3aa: CASSSPASGGGPGDTQYF
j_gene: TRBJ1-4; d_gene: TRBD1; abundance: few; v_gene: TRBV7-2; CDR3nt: TGTGCCAGCAGCTTACGTCAGGGGGACGAAAAACTGTTTTTT; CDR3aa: CASSLRQGDEKLFF
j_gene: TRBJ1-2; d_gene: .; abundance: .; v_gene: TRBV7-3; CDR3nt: TGTGCCAGCAGCCCCGAAGGGGCCAACTATGGCTACACCTTC; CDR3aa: CASSPEGANYGYTF
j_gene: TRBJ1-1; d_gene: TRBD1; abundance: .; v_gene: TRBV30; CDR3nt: TGTGCCTGGAGTACGGGACAGGTTAACACTGAAGCTTTCTTT; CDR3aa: CAWSTGQVNTEAFF
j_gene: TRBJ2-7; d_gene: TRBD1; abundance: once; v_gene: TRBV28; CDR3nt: TGTGCCAGCAGTTGGACAGGAGCCTACGAGCAGTACTTC; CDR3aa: CASSWTGAYEQYF
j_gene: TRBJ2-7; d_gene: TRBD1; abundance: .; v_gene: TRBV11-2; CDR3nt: TGTGCCAGCAGGATTAAGGGTGGGACAGGGGGCCACGAGCAGTACTTC; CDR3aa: CASRIKGGTGGHEQYF
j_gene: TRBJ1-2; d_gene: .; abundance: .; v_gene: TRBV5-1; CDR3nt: TGCGCCAGCAGCTTTAAAATGGACAGTGGCTACACCTTC; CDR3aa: CASSFKMDSGYTF
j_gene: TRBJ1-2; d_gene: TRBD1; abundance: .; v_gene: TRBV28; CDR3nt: TGTGCCAGCAGTTTATCCCCGACAGGGGGGGCCTATGGCTACACCTTC; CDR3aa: CASSLSPTGGAYGYTF
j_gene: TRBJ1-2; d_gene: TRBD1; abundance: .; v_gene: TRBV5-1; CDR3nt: TGCGCCAGCAGTCGGGACAGGAACTATGGCTACACCTTC; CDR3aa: CASSRDRNYGYTF
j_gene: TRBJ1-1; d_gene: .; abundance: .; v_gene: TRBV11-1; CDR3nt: TGTGCCAGCAGCTCCGGGGTGAACACTGAAGCTTTCTTT; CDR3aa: CASSSGVNTEAFF
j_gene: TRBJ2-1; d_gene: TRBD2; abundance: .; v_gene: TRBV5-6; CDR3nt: TGTGCCAGCAGCCGAACTAGCGTACGCTCCTACAATGAGCAGTTCTTC; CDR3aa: CASSRTSVRSYNEQFF
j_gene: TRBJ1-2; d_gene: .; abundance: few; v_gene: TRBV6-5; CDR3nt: TGTGCCAGCAGCCCAACAGGGCGCAGGGGCTACACCTTC; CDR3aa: CASSPTGRRGYTF
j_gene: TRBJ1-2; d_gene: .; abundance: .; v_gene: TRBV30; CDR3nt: TGTCCTCGGTTCGCAGCGGGGGGCTATGGCTACACCTTC; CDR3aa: CPRFAAGGYGYTF
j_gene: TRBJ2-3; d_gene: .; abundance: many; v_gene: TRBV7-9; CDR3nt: TGTGCCAGCAGCTTAAGCGTTGCAGCAGATACGCAGTATTTT; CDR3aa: CASSLSVAADTQYF
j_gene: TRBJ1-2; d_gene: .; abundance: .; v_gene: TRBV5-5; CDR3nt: TGTGCCAGCAGCAAGGAGTTGAGATATGGCTACACCTTC; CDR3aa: CASSKELRYGYTF
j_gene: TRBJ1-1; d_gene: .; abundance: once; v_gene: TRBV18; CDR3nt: TGTGCCAGCTCACCCCAGGAAGGAGGGACCACTGAAGCTTTCTTT; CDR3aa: CASSPQEGGTTEAFF
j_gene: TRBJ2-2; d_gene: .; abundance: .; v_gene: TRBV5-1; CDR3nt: TGCGCCAGCAGCACTGACAGCAAGAACACCGGGGAGCTGTTTTTT; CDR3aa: CASSTDSKNTGELFF
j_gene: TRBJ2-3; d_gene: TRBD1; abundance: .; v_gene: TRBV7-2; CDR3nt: TGTGCCAGCAGCCCGTACAGGGGGGAAGTCACAGATACGCAGTATTTT; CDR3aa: CASSPYRGEVTDTQYF
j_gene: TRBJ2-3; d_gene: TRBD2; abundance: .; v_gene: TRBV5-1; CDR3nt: TGCGCCAGCAGCTCGCTACCACTAGCGGGGGCTCGCACAGATACGCAGTATTTT; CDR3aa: CASSSLPLAGARTDTQYF
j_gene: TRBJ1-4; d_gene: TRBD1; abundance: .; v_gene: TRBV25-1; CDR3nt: TGTGCCAGCAGTGATCCTCTGACAGGGGGCGAATCACTGCTTTTT; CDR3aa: CASSDPLTGGESLLF
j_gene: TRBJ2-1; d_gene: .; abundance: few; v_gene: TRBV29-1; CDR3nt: TGCAGCGTCCCCATCCCGGGATCCTACAATGAGCAGTTCTTC; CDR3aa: CSVPIPGSYNEQFF
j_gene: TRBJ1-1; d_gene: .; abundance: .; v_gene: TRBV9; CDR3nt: TGTGCCAGCAGCGTAGCTACGGGGGGGGAAGCTTTCTTT; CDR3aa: CASSVATGGEAFF
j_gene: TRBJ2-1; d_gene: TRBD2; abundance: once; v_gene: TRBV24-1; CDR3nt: TGTGCCACCAGTGATCCCATAGCGGGGGGGCGAAGTGAGCAGTTCTTC; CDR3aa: CATSDPIAGGRSEQFF
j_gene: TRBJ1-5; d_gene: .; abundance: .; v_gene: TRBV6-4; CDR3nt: TGTGCCAGCTCCGAGGGTAGCAATCAGCCCCAGCATTTT; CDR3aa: CASSEGSNQPQHF
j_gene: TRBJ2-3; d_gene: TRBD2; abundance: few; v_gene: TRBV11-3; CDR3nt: TGTGCCAGCAGCTCCCAGCGGGGGTCAGATACGCAGTATTTT; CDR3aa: CASSSQRGSDTQYF
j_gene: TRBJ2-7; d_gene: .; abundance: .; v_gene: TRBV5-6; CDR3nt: TGTGCCAGCAGCTTGACAGGGTACTCCTACGAGCAGTACTTC; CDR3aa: CASSLTGYSYEQYF
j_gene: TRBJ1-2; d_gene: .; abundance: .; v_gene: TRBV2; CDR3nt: TGTGCCAGCAGTAGTACGGGGAAATTCGAGGGCTACACCTTC; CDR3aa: CASSSTGKFEGYTF
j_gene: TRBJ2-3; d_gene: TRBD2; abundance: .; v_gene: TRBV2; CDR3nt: TGTGCCAGCGGACAGAGCGGGGGAAGCACAGATACGCAGTATTTT; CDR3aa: CASGQSGGSTDTQYF
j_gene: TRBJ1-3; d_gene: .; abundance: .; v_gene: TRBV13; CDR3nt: TGTGCCAGCAGCTCCCAGGCAGAAGGAAACACCATATATTTT; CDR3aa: CASSSQAEGNTIYF
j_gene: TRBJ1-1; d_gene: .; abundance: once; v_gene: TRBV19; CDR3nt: TGTGCCAGTAGTATGGCTTTCTCGGGGGTGAACACTGAAGCTTTCTTT; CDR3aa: CASSMAFSGVNTEAFF
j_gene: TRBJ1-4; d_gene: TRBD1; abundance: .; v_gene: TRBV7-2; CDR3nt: TGTGCCAGCAGCTTATTAGGAGGGGGCTCGGATGAAAAACTGTTTTTT; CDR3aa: CASSLLGGGSDEKLFF
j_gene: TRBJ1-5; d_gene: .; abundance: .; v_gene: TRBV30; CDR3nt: TGTGCCTGGAGTGACGGACTTAGCAATCAGCCCCAGCATTTT; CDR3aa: CAWSDGLSNQPQHF
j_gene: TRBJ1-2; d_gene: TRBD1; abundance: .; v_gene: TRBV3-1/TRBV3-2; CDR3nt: TGTGCCAGCAGCCCTAACAGGGGTGCGAACTATGGCTACACCTTC; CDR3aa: CASSPNRGANYGYTF
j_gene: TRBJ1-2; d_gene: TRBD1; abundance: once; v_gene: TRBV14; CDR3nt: TGTGCCAGCAGCCAACTCACAGGGGCTTTAAGGGGCTACACCTTC; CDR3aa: CASSQLTGALRGYTF
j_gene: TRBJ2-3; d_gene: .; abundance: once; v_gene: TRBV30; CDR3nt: TGTGCCTGGGAAGCCGGGACAAGGGGGATTAATACGCAGTATTTT; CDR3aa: CAWEAGTRGINTQYF
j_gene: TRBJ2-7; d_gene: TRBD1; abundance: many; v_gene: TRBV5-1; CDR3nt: TGCGCCAGCAGGACGGGACAGAGCTACGAGCAGTACTTC; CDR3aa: CASRTGQSYEQYF
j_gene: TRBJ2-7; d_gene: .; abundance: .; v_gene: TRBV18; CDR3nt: TGTGCCAGCTCACCCCTACAGGGTTTTAGCTCCTACGAGCAGTACTTC; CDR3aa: CASSPLQGFSSYEQYF
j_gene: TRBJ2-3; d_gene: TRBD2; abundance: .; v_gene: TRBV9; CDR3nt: TGTGCCAGCAGCGTAGTACCCGGGGGGGATACGCAGTATTTT; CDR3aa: CASSVVPGGDTQYF
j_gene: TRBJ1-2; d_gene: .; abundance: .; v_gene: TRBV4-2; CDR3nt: TGTGCCAGCAGCCATAACACCTATGGCTACACCTTC; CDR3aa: CASSHNTYGYTF
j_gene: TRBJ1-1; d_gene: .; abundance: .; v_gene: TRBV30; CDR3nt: TGTGCCTGGACCGAGGGACAATGGAACACTGAAGCTTTCTTT; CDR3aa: CAWTEGQWNTEAFF
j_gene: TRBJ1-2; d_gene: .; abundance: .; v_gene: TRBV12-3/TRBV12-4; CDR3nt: TGTGCCAGCAGTTTACCAGGGCACTATGGCTACACCTTC; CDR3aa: CASSLPGHYGYTF
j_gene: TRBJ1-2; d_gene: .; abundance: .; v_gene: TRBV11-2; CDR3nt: TGTGCCAGCAGCTTAGACCGTAGTAGCTATGGCTACACCTTC; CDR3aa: CASSLDRSSYGYTF
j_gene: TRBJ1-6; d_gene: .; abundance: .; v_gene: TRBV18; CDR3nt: TGTGCCAGCTCACGAGAAAGTCGGGTCAACAATTCACCCCTCCACTTT; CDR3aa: CASSRESRVNNSPLHF
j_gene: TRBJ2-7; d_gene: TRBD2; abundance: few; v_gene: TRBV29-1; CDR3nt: TGCAGCGTTGGGGTTAGCGGGGTCGGCGAGCAGTACTTC; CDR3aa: CSVGVSGVGEQYF
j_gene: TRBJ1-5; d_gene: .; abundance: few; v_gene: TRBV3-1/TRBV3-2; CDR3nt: TGTGCCAGCAGCCGAGGGTACAATCAGCCCCAGCATTTT; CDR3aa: CASSRGYNQPQHF
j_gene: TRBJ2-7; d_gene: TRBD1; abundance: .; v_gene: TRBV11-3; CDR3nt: TGTGCCAGCAGCTTAGGCCGACCGGGACAGGGGGAAAGCTACGAGCAGTACTTC; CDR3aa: CASSLGRPGQGESYEQYF
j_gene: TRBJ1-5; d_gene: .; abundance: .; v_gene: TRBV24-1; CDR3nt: TGTGCCACCAGTGATCCGGGAGTCAATCAGCCCCAGCATTTT; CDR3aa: CATSDPGVNQPQHF
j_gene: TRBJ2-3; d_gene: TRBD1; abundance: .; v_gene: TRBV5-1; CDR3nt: TGCGCCAGCAGCACTATACCGGGACAGACAGTAGATACGCAGTATTTT; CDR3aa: CASSTIPGQTVDTQYF
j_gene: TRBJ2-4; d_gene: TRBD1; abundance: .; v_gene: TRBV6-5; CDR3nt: TGTGCCAGCACCCCAGGACAGGGAGCCAAAAACATTCAGTACTTC; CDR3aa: CASTPGQGAKNIQYF
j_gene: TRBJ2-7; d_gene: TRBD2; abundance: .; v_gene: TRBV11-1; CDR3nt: TGTGCCAGCAGCTCAAGAACTAGCGGGAAATCCTACGAGCAGTACTTC; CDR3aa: CASSSRTSGKSYEQYF